Below are 2 T cell receptor beta chains sequenced from a single sample in a study of T cells after yellow fever vaccination. TCRdb redid the calling of the 5' RACE reads with MiXCR, one entry per CDR3 protein. The table lists some 100,000 distinct CDR3 sequences, roughly 6.8% of them singletons. Sequenced here: CD4+ T cells sorted from PBMCs, sampled 45 days after the first yellow fever vaccination. All receptors come from a man between 18 and 29 years old who received the YFV17D yellow fever vaccine.

This clonotype was observed many times. The CDR3 reads CSARDKSSYEQYV. DNA for the CDR3: TGCAGTGCTAGAGATAAGAGTTCCTACGAGCAGTACGTC. The J gene is TRBJ2-7, the V gene TRBV20-1, with D uncertain. V lost 0 bases and J lost 1, with 7 bases in between. Germline V gives CDR1 DFQATT, CDR2 SNEGSKA (reference sequence). The CDR3 is made up of 13 amino acids.

This clonotype was counted ten times or more. V usage is TRBV6-2 or TRBV6-3 and J usage is TRBJ2-5; weak D call: TRBD1 (5 bases). The V gene's germline CDR1 is MNHEY and CDR2 SVGEGT. The CDR3 covers 14 residues. V was clipped by 7 bases and J by 0 bases, with 12 bases between them. The CDR3 nucleotides read TGTGCCAGCACCTACAGGCGTTACCAAGAGACCCAGTACTTC. It encodes CASTYRRYQETQYF.